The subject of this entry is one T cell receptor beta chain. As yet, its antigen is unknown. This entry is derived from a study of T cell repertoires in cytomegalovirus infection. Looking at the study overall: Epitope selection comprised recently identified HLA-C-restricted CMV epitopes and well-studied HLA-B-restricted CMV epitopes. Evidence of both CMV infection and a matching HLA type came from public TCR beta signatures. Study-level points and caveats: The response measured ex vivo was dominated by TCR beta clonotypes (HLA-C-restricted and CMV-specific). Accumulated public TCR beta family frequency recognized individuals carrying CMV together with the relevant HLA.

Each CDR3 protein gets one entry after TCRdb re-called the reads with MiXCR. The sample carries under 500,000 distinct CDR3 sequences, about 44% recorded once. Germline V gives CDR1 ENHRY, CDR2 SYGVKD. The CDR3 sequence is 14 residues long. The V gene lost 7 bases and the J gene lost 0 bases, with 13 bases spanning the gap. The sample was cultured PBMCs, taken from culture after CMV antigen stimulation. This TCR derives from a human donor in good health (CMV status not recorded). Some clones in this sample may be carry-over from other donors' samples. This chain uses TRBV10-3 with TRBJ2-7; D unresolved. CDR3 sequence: CAITFGFSSYEQYF. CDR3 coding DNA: TGTGCCATCACCTTCGGGTTTAGCTCCTACGAGCAGTACTTC.